The clone carrying this TCR beta chain was observed a single time. Its antigen is currently unknown. This entry comes from a study of early T cells in non-severe SARS-CoV-2 infection. Background on the study: Sequencing input comprised bulk RNA from unsorted whole blood; chain pairing was not available. Findings and caveats of the study: Database matching using VDJdb favored anti-spike CD8 responses, with private and CD4 specificities left missing.

Looked up from germline, CDR1 is SGHTA and CDR2 is FQGTGA. The V end lost 5 bases, the J end lost 0 bases, and 14 bases lay between the germline ends. This CDR3 is 17 amino acids long. Researchers tagged individual cDNA molecules with unique molecular identifiers. TCRdb itself ran the 5' RACE reads through MiXCR, one entry per CDR3 protein. The sample has under 70,000 distinct CDR3 sequences; around 5.6% are singletons. The origin of this receptor is an adult who was a healthcare worker with PCR-confirmed SARS-CoV-2 infection or an uninfected control (not recorded which). The chain combines TRBV7-3 with TRBJ2-6; D might be TRBD1 or TRBD2, each matching 5 bases. Sequenced sample: whole blood. CDR3 loop: CASSRTDGGSGANVLTF. CDR3 nucleotide sequence: TGTGCCAGCAGCCGTACAGATGGGGGCTCTGGGGCCAACGTCCTGACTTTC.